Below, 5 T cell receptor beta chains from the same sample are listed, as sequenced in a study of T cell changes during pregnancy in multiple sclerosis. TCRdb keeps only in-frame clones here, not all; method: immunoSEQ multiplex PCR. The sample has approximately 34,000 clones, about 90% seen once. Sample: CD8+ T cells from peripheral blood mononuclear cells, taken after pregnancy. Source of these receptors: a female donor with multiple sclerosis, enrolled in a pregnancy study.

The chain recombines TRBV11-2 with TRBJ1-2; 11 bases are a match to TRBD1. The CDR3 runs to 17 residues. V shed 3 bases and J 4 bases; nucleotides not matched to a gene: 10. Germline CDR1 and CDR2: SGHAT and FQNNGV. CDR3 amino acids: CASSLPRTGGDPYGYTF. CDR3 sequence (DNA): TGTGCCAGCAGCTTGCCCCGGACAGGGGGCGACCCCTATGGCTACACCTTC.

The CDR3: CASSFGTGGSDGYTF. In nucleotides, the CDR3 is TGCGCCAGCAGCTTCGGGACAGGGGGGAGCGATGGCTACACCTTC. This sequence joins TRBV5-1 and TRBJ1-2; 11 nucleotides match TRBD1. Per germline, CDR1 SGHRS and CDR2 YFSETQ. This CDR3 region has 15 residues. Trimming took 2 bases from V and 6 from J; bases not matched to a gene: 6.

The rearrangement links TRBV11-2 to TRBJ2-3; 12 bases align to TRBD2. CDR1 and CDR2 from the germline V gene are SGHAT and FQNNGV. J gave up 3 bases and V 1 base, and 2 bases lay outside the gene matches. This CDR3 spans 16 amino acids. For the CDR3, the DNA is TGTGCCAGCAGCTTAGGACTAGCGGGGGCAACAGATACGCAGTATTTT. Translation gives CASSLGLAGATDTQYF.

CDR3 residues: CASDGTGLTGELFF. The CDR3 DNA is TGTGCCAGCGATGGGACAGGCCTCACCGGGGAGCTGTTTTTT. The chain uses TRBV2 and TRBJ2-2; TRBD1 matches at 8 bases. The length of the CDR3 is 14 residues. V was pared by 8 bases and J by 4 bases, with 6 bases of the junction left unmatched. Germline CDR1 is SNHLY and CDR2 is FYNNEI.

This chain links TRBV4-3 with TRBJ2-7; a possible D gene is TRBD1 (6 bases). The germline V and J ends were trimmed by 3 bases and 0 bases, with 12 bases remaining between them. The germline V gene has CDR1 LGHNA and CDR2 YSLEER. This CDR3 has 15 residues. Here the CDR3 reads CASSHVRDTSYEQYF. CDR3 bases: TGCGCCAGCAGCCATGTTAGGGACACCTCCTACGAGCAGTACTTC.